This TCR beta chain was sequenced in a study of shared clonotypes between healthy human individuals. Findings and caveats of the study: Researchers found naive subsets generally carried larger estimated richness than memory subsets. Non-shared clonotypes showed lower generation probabilities than clonotypes common to all four donors.

The repertoire was sequenced with immunoSEQ multiplex PCR; TCRdb's copy has only in-frame clones and lacks some. The table has 600,000 to 750,000 clones, 90% seen once. Concerning this clone: Its antigen remains unidentified.

The clonotype comes from a young man in good health. Some clones in this sample may be carry-over from other donors' samples. Sequencing was performed on memory CD8+ T cells from PBMCs. The subset denotes: CD45RO+ cells pooled with CCR7-negative TemRA cells.

The CDR3 DNA follows: TGTGCCAGCACCATATCGGGGGAGGGCTATGGCTACACCTTC. Amino acids: CASTISGEGYGYTF. The chain combines TRBV6-5 with TRBJ1-2; D may be TRBD1 (5 bases). This CDR3 is 14 amino acids long. V dropped 7 bases and J dropped 4 bases, with 16 bases sitting between them. Germline values: CDR1 MNHEY, CDR2 SVGAGI.